What follows are 6 T cell receptor beta chains derived from one specimen sequenced in a study of low-dose radiotherapy and immunotherapy resistance in tumors. Time point defined: before trial treatment. Covering alpha and beta chains, TRAV- and TRBV-specific primers were used for the first-strand cDNA. Amplification of TCRs used a constant-region primer and V-primer adapter for approximately 18 PCR cycles. TCRdb itself ran the reads through MiXCR, one entry per CDR3 protein. The data show 64,000 or so distinct CDR3 sequences, around 30% seen once. Sequencing used PBMCs, obtained before treatment. These receptor sequences come from a female donor with ovarian cancer.

This clonotype occurred many times. The V call is TRBV12-3 or TRBV12-4, the J call TRBJ2-5; 11 bases line up with TRBD2. Unmatched junction bases numbered 8, after V lost 5 bases and J lost 3 bases. The CDR3 runs 16 residues. Written as DNA, the CDR3 is TGTGCCAGCAGTATCCTCTCGGGACTAGCGGAAGAGACCCAGTACTTC. Amino acid sequence: CASSILSGLAEETQYF.

This rearrangement joins TRBV10-2 to TRBJ2-7; 10 nucleotides align to TRBD2. Germline CDR1 WSHSY, CDR2 SAAADI. The CDR3 runs 14 residues. With 1 base clipped from V and 6 bases from J, the junction kept 3 bases outside the gene matches. The CDR3: CASSEYQRGGEQYF. The CDR3 DNA reads as TGCGCCAGCAGTGAGTACCAGCGGGGGGGCGAGCAGTACTTC.

This clonotype was recorded at least ten times. The V gene is TRBV3-1, the J gene TRBJ2-2; the D is unclear. V was pared by 1 base and J by 1 base, with 7 bases between. The CDR3 runs 15 residues. Germline V gene data show CDR1 as LGHDT and CDR2 as YNNKEL (reference sequence). The CDR3 region has the DNA TGTGCCAGCAGCCAAGGATCAGGGAACACCGGGGAGCTGTTTTTT. Translation gives CASSQGSGNTGELFF.

This clonotype was counted ten times or more. The chain combines TRBV12-5 with TRBJ2-5, with D unresolved. Germline V CDR1 and CDR2: LGHNT, FRNRAP. Trimming left V 4 bases short and J 2 bases short, with 14 bases between. The CDR3 has 15 amino acids. The CDR3 spells CASGSPPLWQETQYF. The CDR3 DNA reads as TGTGCTAGTGGTTCCCCCCCCCTCTGGCAAGAGACCCAGTACTTC.

As to this clonotype: A read error is the likely source, as a far larger clone sits one nucleotide away. V is TRBV5-8 and J is TRBJ2-1; 8 nucleotides match TRBD2. Germline loops: CDR1 SGHTS, CDR2 YDEGEE. The CDR3 loop spans 14 amino acids. J gave up 10 bases and V 3 bases, and 9 bases lay outside the gene matches. The DNA of the CDR3 is TGTGCCAGCAGCTCTCGAGCGGGAGTGAAAGAGCAGTTCTTC. It codes for CASSSRAGVKEQFF.

This clonotype was observed at least ten times. The genes are TRBV7-2 and TRBJ2-1; 7 positions agree with TRBD1. J was trimmed by 0 bases and V by 5 bases; bases with no gene match: 10. The CDR3 runs 17 residues. The germline CDR1 and CDR2 sequences are SGHTA and FQGNSA. The CDR3 protein is CASSQGQITSSYNEQFF. DNA of the CDR3: TGTGCCAGCAGCCAGGGACAGATCACTAGCTCCTACAATGAGCAGTTCTTC.